Here is one T cell receptor (beta chain) with its context. Its antigen is still unknown. Germline-derived CDR1 and CDR2 are SGHNT and YYREEE (reference sequence). The ends were cut back, 4 bases at V and 2 bases at J, with 18 bases in the middle. There are 16 residues in the CDR3. Sequencing was performed with immunoSEQ multiplex PCR; in TCRdb, only in-frame clones are kept and a portion is missing. The sample includes around 80,000 clones, 70% to 90% of them seen just once. These data come from a study of OX40 agonist ivuxolimab in advanced cancers. Study-level information: There were three patients with partial responses, one having hepatocellular carcinoma and two cutaneous melanoma.

Study-wide points: More expanded clones were seen, on average, in CD8+ T cells than in CD4+. At 0.1 to 3.0 mg/kg and by week 6, CD4+ and CD8+ T cells in the blood had expanded clonally.

The timepoints at which blood was sampled were baseline, cycle 4 day 1, and cycle 7 day 1. The sequenced sample was CD4+ or CD8+ T cells sorted from blood, obtained in a trial of the OX40 agonist ivuxolimab. V is TRBV5-4 and J is TRBJ1-2; D is possibly TRBD1 (6 bases). This TCR derives from an adult with an advanced solid tumor such as melanoma, head and neck, liver or kidney cancer. The DNA of the CDR3 is TGTGCCAGCAGCCGCGGGGGCAGGGGTGAGAACTATGGCTACACCTTC. Protein: CASSRGGRGENYGYTF.